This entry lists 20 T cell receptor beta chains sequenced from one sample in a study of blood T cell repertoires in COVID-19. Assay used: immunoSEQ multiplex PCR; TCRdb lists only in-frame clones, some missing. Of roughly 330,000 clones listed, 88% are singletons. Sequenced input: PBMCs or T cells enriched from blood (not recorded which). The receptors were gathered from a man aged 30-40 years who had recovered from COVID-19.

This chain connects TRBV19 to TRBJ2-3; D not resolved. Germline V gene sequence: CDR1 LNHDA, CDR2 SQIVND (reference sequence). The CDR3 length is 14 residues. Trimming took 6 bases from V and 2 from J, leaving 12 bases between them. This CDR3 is CASRDSRNTDTQYF. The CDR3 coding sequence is TGTGCCAGTAGGGATAGCCGAAACACAGATACGCAGTATTTT.

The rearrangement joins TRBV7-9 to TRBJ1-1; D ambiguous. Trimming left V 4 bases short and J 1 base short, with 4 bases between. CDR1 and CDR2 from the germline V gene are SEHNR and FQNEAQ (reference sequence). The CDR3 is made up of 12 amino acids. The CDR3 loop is CASSYGNTEAFF. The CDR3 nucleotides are TGTGCCAGCAGCTACGGGAACACTGAAGCTTTCTTT.

CDR3 sequence: CASSLAVGHQEQYF. CDR3 DNA sequence: TGTGCCAGCAGCCTGGCCGTGGGACACCAAGAGCAGTACTTC. The rearrangement uses TRBV14 and TRBJ2-7, with D possibly being TRBD1 (6 bases). Germline V gene data show CDR1 as SGHDN and CDR2 as FVKESK. The CDR3 extends over 14 amino acids. Trimming took off 4 bases at V and 7 bases at J, with 17 bases between the two ends.

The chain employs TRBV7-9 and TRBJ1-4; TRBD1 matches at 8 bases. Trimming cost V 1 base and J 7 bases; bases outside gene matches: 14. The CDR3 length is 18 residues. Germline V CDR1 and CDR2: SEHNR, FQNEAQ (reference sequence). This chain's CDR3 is CASSLGAGTGRGSEKLFF. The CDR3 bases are TGTGCCAGCAGCTTAGGGGCCGGGACAGGCAGGGGGAGTGAAAAACTGTTTTTT. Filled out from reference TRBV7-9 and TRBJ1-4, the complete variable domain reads DTGVSQNPRHKITKRGQNVTFRCDPISEHNRLYWYRQTLGQGPEFLTYFQNEAQLEKSRLLSDRFSAERPKGSFSTLEIQRTEQGDSAMYLCASSLGAGTGRGSEKLFFGSGTQLSVL.

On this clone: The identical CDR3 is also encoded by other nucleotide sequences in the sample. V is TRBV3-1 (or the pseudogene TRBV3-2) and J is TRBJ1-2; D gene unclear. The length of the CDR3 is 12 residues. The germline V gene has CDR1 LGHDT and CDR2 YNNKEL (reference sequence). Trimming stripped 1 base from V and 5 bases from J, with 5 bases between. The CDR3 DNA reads TGTGCCAGCAGCCAAGCGGGGTATGGCTACACCTTC. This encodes CASSQAGYGYTF.

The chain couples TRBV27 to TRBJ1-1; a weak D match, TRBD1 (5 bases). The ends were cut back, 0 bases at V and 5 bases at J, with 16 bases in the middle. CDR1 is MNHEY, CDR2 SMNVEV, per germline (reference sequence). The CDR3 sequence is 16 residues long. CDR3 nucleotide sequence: TGTGCCAGCAGTTTATCCGGTAACTGGGGGGAGACTGAAGCTTTCTTT. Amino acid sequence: CASSLSGNWGETEAFF.

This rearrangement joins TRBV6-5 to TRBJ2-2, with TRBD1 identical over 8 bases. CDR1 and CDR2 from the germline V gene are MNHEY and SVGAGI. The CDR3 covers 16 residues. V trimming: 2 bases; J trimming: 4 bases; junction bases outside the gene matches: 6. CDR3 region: CASSYTWTGTTGELFF. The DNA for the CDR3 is TGTGCCAGCAGTTACACCTGGACAGGGACCACCGGGGAGCTGTTTTTT.

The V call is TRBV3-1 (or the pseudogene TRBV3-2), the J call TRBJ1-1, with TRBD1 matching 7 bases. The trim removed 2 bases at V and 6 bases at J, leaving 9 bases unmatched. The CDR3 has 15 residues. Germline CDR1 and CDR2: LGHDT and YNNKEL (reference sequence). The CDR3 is CASSQKKQGKPEAFF. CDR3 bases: TGTGCCAGCAGCCAAAAAAAACAGGGGAAACCTGAAGCTTTCTTT.

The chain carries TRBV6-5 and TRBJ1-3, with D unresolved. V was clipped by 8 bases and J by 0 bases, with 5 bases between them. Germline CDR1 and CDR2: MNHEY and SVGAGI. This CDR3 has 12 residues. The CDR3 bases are TGTGCCAGCGGAGCCTCTGGAAACACCATATATTTT. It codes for CASGASGNTIYF.

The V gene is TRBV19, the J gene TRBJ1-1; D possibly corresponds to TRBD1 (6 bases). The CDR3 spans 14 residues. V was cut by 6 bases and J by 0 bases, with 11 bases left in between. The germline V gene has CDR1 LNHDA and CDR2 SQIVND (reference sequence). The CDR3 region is CASRRDTLNTEAFF. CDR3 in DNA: TGTGCCAGTAGGAGGGACACCTTGAACACTGAAGCTTTCTTT.

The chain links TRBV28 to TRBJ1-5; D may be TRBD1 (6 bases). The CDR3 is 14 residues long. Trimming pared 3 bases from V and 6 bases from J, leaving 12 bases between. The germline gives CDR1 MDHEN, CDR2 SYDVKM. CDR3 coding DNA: TGTGCCAGCAGTTTCTGGGGGGGCGGTCAGCCCCAGCATTTT. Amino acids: CASSFWGGGQPQHF.

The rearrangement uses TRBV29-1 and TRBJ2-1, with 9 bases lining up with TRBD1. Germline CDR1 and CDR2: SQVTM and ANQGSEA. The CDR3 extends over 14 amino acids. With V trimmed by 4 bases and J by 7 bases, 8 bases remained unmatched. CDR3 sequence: CSVVGGQGMNEQFF. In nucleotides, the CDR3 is TGCAGCGTTGTAGGGGGACAGGGTATGAATGAGCAGTTCTTC.

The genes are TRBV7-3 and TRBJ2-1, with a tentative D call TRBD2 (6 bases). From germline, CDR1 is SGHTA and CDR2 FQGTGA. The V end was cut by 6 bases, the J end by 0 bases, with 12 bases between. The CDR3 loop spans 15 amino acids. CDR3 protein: CASSWDGSSYNEQFF. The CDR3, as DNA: TGTGCCAGCAGTTGGGACGGGAGCTCCTACAATGAGCAGTTCTTC. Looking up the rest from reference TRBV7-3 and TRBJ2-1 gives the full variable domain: GAGVSQTPSNKVTEKGKYVELRCDPISGHTALYWYRQSLGQGPEFLIYFQGTGAADDSGLPNDRFFAVRPEGSVSTLKIQRTERGDSAVYLCASSWDGSSYNEQFFGPGTRLTVL.

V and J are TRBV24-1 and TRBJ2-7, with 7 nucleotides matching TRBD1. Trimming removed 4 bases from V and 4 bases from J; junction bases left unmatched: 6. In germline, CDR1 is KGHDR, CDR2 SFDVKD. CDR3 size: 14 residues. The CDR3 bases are TGTGCCACCAGTGACTCCGGGACAGAGTACGAGCAGTACTTC. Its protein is CATSDSGTEYEQYF.

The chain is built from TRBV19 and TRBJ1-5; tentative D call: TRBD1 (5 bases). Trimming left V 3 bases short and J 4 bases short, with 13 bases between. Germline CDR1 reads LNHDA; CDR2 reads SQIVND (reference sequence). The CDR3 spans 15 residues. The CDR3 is CASSMGEGRNQPQHF. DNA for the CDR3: TGTGCCAGTAGTATGGGGGAGGGGCGGAATCAGCCCCAGCATTTT.

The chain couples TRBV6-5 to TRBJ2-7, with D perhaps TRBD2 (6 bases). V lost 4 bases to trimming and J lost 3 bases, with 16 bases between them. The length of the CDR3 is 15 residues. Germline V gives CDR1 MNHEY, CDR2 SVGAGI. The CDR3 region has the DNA TGTGCCAGCAGTTCTCTAGCGTCGGGGCACTACGAGCAGTACTTC. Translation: CASSSLASGHYEQYF.

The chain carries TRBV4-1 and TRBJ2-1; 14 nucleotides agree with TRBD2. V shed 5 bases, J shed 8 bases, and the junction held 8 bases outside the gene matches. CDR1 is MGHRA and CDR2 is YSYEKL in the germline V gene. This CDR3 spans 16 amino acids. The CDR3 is CASSKKPGLAGDEQFF. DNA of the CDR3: TGCGCCAGCAGCAAAAAACCGGGACTAGCGGGGGATGAGCAGTTCTTC.

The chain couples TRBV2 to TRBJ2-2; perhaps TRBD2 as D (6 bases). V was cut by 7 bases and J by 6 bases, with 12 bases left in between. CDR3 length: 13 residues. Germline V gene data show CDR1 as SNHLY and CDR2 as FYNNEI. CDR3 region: CASTLGTSGELFF. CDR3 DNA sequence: TGTGCCAGCACCCTCGGGACTTCCGGGGAGCTGTTTTTT. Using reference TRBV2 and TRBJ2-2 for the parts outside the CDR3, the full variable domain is EPEVTQTPSHQVTQMGQEVILRCVPISNHLYFYWYRQILGQKVEFLVSFYNNEISEKSEIFDDQFSVERPDGSNFTLKIRSTKLEDSAMYFCASTLGTSGELFFGEGSRLTVL.

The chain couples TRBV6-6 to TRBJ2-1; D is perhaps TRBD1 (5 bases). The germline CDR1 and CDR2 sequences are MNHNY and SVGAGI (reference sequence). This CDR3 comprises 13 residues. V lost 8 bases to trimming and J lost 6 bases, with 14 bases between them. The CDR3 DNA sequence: TGTGCCAGCCTAAGGGGCGGAAGCAATGAGCAGTTCTTC. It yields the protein CASLRGGSNEQFF.

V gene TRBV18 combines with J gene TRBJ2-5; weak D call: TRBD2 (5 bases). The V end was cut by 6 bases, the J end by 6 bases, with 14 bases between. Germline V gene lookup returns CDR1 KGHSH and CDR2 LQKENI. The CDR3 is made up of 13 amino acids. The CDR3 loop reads CASSGSGSQTQYF. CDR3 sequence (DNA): TGTGCCAGCTCTGGGTCGGGGTCTCAGACCCAGTACTTC.